The next 29 T cell receptor beta chains were all read from a single sample in a study of T cell responses to AZD1222 COVID-19 vaccine. The method was immunoSEQ multiplex PCR; TCRdb's version includes in-frame clones alone and lacks a portion of them. The sample gives 120,000 to 150,000 clones, around 88% of which show up once; more than 3% is in the top ten. This material consisted of peripheral blood, taken on day 0 of MenACWY control vaccination. All receptors come from an adult in good health.

The CDR3 nucleotides read TGTGCCAGCAGCTCCCTAGCGGGATATTTGTACAATGAGCAGTTCTTC. This encodes CASSSLAGYLYNEQFF. The rearrangement links TRBV13 to TRBJ2-1; 9 bases fit TRBD2. Trimming took 4 bases from V and 4 from J; bases not matched to a gene: 8. This CDR3 has 16 amino acids. Germline CDR1 PRHDT, CDR2 FYEKMQ (reference sequence). The complete variable domain, with remaining parts taken from reference TRBV13 and TRBJ2-1, reads AAGVIQSPRHLIKEKRETATLKCYPIPRHDTVYWYQQGPGQDPQFLISFYEKMQSDKGSIPDRFSAQQFSDYHSELNMSSLELGDSALYFCASSSLAGYLYNEQFFGPGTRLTVL.

The rearrangement links TRBV6-2 or TRBV6-3 to TRBJ2-2; 7 nucleotides line up with TRBD1. There are 15 residues in the CDR3. V lost 5 bases to trimming and J lost 1 base; unmatched junction nucleotides: 4. CDR1 is MNHEY and CDR2 is SVGEGT in the germline V gene. Here the CDR3 DNA reads TGTGCCAGCAGTAAGAGACAGGGGAACACCGGGGAGCTGTTTTTT. Translation: CASSKRQGNTGELFF.

This chain uses TRBV5-5 with TRBJ1-5, with 7 positions matching TRBD1. The CDR3 length is 17 residues. Germline CDR1 SGHKS, CDR2 YYEKEE (reference sequence). The junction had 10 bases not matched to a gene; V was cut back by 4 bases and J by 0 bases. The CDR3, as DNA: TGTGCCAGCAGCGGAGAGACAGGGCCGGATAGCAATCAGCCCCAGCATTTT. Its translation is CASSGETGPDSNQPQHF.

J is TRBJ1-2 and V is TRBV6-5; no firm D call. The CDR3 loop spans 12 amino acids. CDR1 is MNHEY and CDR2 is SVGAGI in the germline V gene. Deletions cut 6 bases from V and 7 bases from J, with 12 bases between. CDR3 region: CASSSRDLGYTF. Written as DNA, the CDR3 is TGTGCCAGCAGCTCCCGGGATCTTGGCTACACCTTC.

This sequence joins TRBV7-9 and TRBJ1-6, with D perhaps TRBD1 (5 bases). The CDR3 has 15 amino acids. Trimming shortened V by 5 bases and J by 7 bases, and 15 bases separated the two germline ends. Germline V CDR1 and CDR2: SEHNR, FQNEAQ (reference sequence). The CDR3 loop reads CASSVLGPANSPLHF. CDR3 nucleotide sequence: TGTGCCAGCAGCGTTTTGGGACCGGCGAATTCACCCCTCCACTTT.

The chain is built from TRBV29-1 and TRBJ2-7; 7 bases align to TRBD1. The CDR3 runs 14 residues. From germline, CDR1 is SQVTM and CDR2 ANQGSEA. The trim removed 5 bases at V and 0 bases at J, leaving 7 bases unmatched. The CDR3 is CSVLRTGSSYEQYF. CDR3 sequence (DNA): TGCAGCGTTCTCCGGACAGGAAGCTCCTACGAGCAGTACTTC.

The rearrangement uses TRBV5-1 and TRBJ2-5; TRBD1 might be the D (6 bases). The V end lost 4 bases, the J end lost 5 bases, and 15 bases lay between the germline ends. CDR1 and CDR2 from the germline V gene are SGHRS and YFSETQ. The CDR3 consists of 14 residues. The CDR3 here is CASSPTGQRETQYF. CDR3 nucleotides: TGCGCCAGCAGCCCAACGGGACAAAGGGAGACCCAGTACTTC.

This clone was recorded once. The J gene is TRBJ1-5, the V gene TRBV30, with D unclear. Germline V lookup: CDR1 GTSNPN, CDR2 SVGIG (reference sequence). V gave up 1 base and J gave up 7 bases, with 11 bases separating them. The CDR3 length is 13 residues. The CDR3 sequence is CAWSENQGQPQHF. DNA for the CDR3: TGTGCCTGGAGTGAAAATCAAGGGCAGCCCCAGCATTTT.

This clone was detected once. This sequence joins TRBV7-8 and TRBJ1-6, with 11 bases that match TRBD1. The CDR3 extends over 18 amino acids. The V and J ends lost 5 bases and 0 bases, in that order; junction bases with no gene match: 6. Germline V gene lookup returns CDR1 SGHVS and CDR2 FQNEAQ. DNA of the CDR3: TGTGCCAGCAGCCCGAGGACAGGGGGCAGCTCCTATAATTCACCCCTCCACTTT. Translated, it gives CASSPRTGGSSYNSPLHF.

The chain carries TRBV5-1 and TRBJ1-2; weak D call: TRBD1 (5 bases). CDR3 length: 16 amino acids. The germline gives CDR1 SGHRS, CDR2 YFSETQ. The V end lost 3 bases, the J end lost 1 base, and 16 bases lay between the germline ends. This CDR3 reads CASSSTSGEGNYGYTF. For the CDR3, the DNA is TGCGCCAGCAGCTCGACGTCGGGGGAAGGTAACTATGGCTACACCTTC.

The chain is built from TRBV6-5 and TRBJ2-2, with D perhaps matching TRBD1 or TRBD2 (5 bases each). V was shortened by 4 bases and J by 6 bases, with 9 bases between the two germline ends. The CDR3 extends over 13 amino acids. Germline CDR1 is MNHEY and CDR2 is SVGAGI. The CDR3 nucleotides read TGTGCCAGCAGTTCGGGACCTTCCGGGGAGCTGTTTTTT. It yields the protein CASSSGPSGELFF.

The chain links TRBV19 to TRBJ1-2, with D hard to call. The CDR3 has 13 residues. Germline CDR1 reads LNHDA; CDR2 reads SQIVND (reference sequence). Between the trimmed V and J ends, which lost 3 bases and 3 bases, there was a span of 8 bases. CDR3 amino acids: CASSITEDYGYTF. The CDR3 DNA follows: TGTGCCAGTAGTATCACAGAAGACTATGGCTACACCTTC.

V gene TRBV5-6 combines with J gene TRBJ1-1; D unresolved. Per the germline V gene, CDR1 is SGHDT and CDR2 is YYEEEE. Deletions cut 0 bases from V and 1 base from J, with 4 bases between. There are 13 residues in the CDR3. In nucleotides, the CDR3 is TGTGCCAGCAGCTTGGCTCGGAACACTGAAGCTTTCTTT. It is translated as CASSLARNTEAFF.

The gene calls are TRBV7-3 and TRBJ2-1, with 11 nucleotides matching TRBD2. In germline, CDR1 is SGHTA, CDR2 FQGTGA. J lost 6 bases, V lost 1 base, and 2 bases had no gene match. The CDR3 has 15 amino acids. CDR3 residues: CASSLILAGANEQFF. In DNA, the CDR3 is TGTGCCAGCAGCTTAATACTAGCGGGGGCCAATGAGCAGTTCTTC.

The chain carries TRBV7-2 and TRBJ2-1; D is unclear. The CDR3 contains 13 residues. Trimming took 5 bases from V and 2 from J, leaving 7 bases between them. The germline V gene has CDR1 SGHTA and CDR2 FQGNSA. CDR3 loop: CASSLGTYNEQFF. The CDR3 nucleotides are TGTGCCAGCAGCCTCGGTACCTACAATGAGCAGTTCTTC.

The V call is TRBV27, the J call TRBJ2-1; D gene unclear. V lost 4 bases to trimming and J lost 4 bases, with 2 bases between them. The CDR3 runs to 11 residues. Germline V gene sequence: CDR1 MNHEY, CDR2 SMNVEV (reference sequence). CDR3 sequence (DNA): TGTGCCAGCAGTTATTACAATGAGCAGTTCTTC. Amino acid sequence: CASSYYNEQFF.

The V call is TRBV4-1, the J call TRBJ1-5; perhaps TRBD1 as D (5 bases). Germline V gene data show CDR1 as MGHRA and CDR2 as YSYEKL. Trimming took 4 bases from V and 2 from J, leaving 15 bases between them. CDR3 size: 16 residues. The CDR3 coding sequence is TGCGCCAGCAGCCCCCCCCCGGGGCGGGGCAATCAGCCCCAGCATTTT. This sequence encodes CASSPPPGRGNQPQHF.

The chain employs TRBV18 and TRBJ1-2; no clear D. Trimming took 3 bases from V and 5 from J, leaving 13 bases between them. This CDR3 is built from 14 residues. Germline V gene sequence: CDR1 KGHSH, CDR2 LQKENI. The DNA for the CDR3 is TGTGCCAGCTCACCTTTTGCCTCGAATTATGGCTACACCTTC. Translated: CASSPFASNYGYTF.

The chain has TRBV6-5 and TRBJ2-5, with D perhaps matching TRBD2 (5 bases). V was shortened by 5 bases and J by 5 bases, with 9 bases between the two germline ends. CDR1 and CDR2 from the germline V gene are MNHEY and SVGAGI. The CDR3 runs to 12 residues. The CDR3, as DNA: TGTGCCAGCAGTCGAGGGTCGGAGACCCAGTACTTC. Amino acid sequence: CASSRGSETQYF.

Only a few counts were recorded for this clone. The rearrangement links TRBV11-1 to TRBJ1-1; D is unclear. The germline V gene encodes CDR1 SGHAT and CDR2 FQDESV (reference sequence). V lost 6 bases and J lost 0, with 8 bases in between. The CDR3 is 13 residues long. The CDR3 nucleotides are TGTGCCAGCAGGACGCAGCTGAACACTGAAGCTTTCTTT. Protein product: CASRTQLNTEAFF.

The chain is built from TRBV19 and TRBJ2-2; possible D gene TRBD1, 5 bases. Germline V gives CDR1 LNHDA, CDR2 SQIVND (reference sequence). The CDR3 covers 14 residues. The ends were cut back, 5 bases at V and 5 bases at J, with 12 bases in the middle. The DNA for the CDR3 is TGTGCCAGTAGTTGGGGCCGCACGACCGGGGAGCTGTTTTTT. Its protein product is CASSWGRTTGELFF.

The genes are TRBV5-6 and TRBJ2-1; 10 bases map to TRBD1. Germline CDR1 reads SGHDT; CDR2 reads YYEEEE. The CDR3 totals 16 residues. V lost 4 bases to trimming and J lost 4 bases; unmatched junction nucleotides: 8. CDR3 sequence (DNA): TGTGCCAGCAGCACCAGCGGGACAGGGGATTACAATGAGCAGTTCTTC. Translation: CASSTSGTGDYNEQFF.

The rearrangement links TRBV7-2 to TRBJ1-4; D gene unclear. V lost 5 bases and J 0 bases, leaving 13 bases between the germline ends. There are 16 residues in the CDR3. Germline CDR1 reads SGHTA; CDR2 reads FQGNSA. The DNA for the CDR3 is TGTGCCAGCAGCCCCCGTTCCGGGACAACTAATGAAAAACTGTTTTTT. Protein product: CASSPRSGTTNEKLFF.

The rearrangement links TRBV2 to TRBJ1-1; maybe TRBD1 (6 bases). Trimming shortened V by 8 bases and J by 2 bases, and 15 bases separated the two germline ends. The CDR3 has 14 residues. Germline V gene data show CDR1 as SNHLY and CDR2 as FYNNEI. The CDR3 bases are TGTGCCAGCCTCGAGGACAGTCGAAACACTGAAGCTTTCTTT. Its translation is CASLEDSRNTEAFF.

This rearrangement joins TRBV6-5 to TRBJ2-4, with 8 nucleotides matching TRBD2. With 7 bases clipped from V and 8 bases from J, the junction kept 10 bases outside the gene matches. From germline, CDR1 is MNHEY and CDR2 SVGAGI. The CDR3 is 14 residues long. CDR3 in amino acids: CASITSGGRDIQYF. The CDR3 DNA reads as TGTGCCAGCATCACGTCGGGGGGGCGGGACATTCAGTACTTC.

This clone was found a few times. The chain carries TRBV5-1 and TRBJ2-2; 9 nucleotides align to TRBD2. The germline V gene has CDR1 SGHRS and CDR2 YFSETQ. The V segment lost 0 bases and the J segment 5 bases; nucleotides outside the gene matches: 5. This CDR3 has 16 residues. The CDR3 spells CASSLGTSEGTGELFF. The CDR3 DNA reads TGCGCCAGCAGCTTGGGGACTAGCGAGGGAACCGGGGAGCTGTTTTTT.

V is TRBV3-1 (or the pseudogene TRBV3-2) and J is TRBJ1-5; D may be TRBD1 (5 bases). From germline, CDR1 is LGHDT and CDR2 YNNKEL (reference sequence). The length of the CDR3 is 15 residues. V was trimmed by 4 bases and J by 3 bases, leaving 13 bases between them. In DNA form, the CDR3 reads TGTGCCAGCAGCCCAGACAGTGGACTCAATCAGCCCCAGCATTTT. It yields the protein CASSPDSGLNQPQHF.

Only one count was recorded for this clone. The V and J genes are TRBV30 and TRBJ1-4; TRBD1 might be the D (5 bases). Germline assignment: CDR1 GTSNPN and CDR2 SVGIG (reference sequence). The V gene lost 3 bases and the J gene lost 1 base, with 12 bases spanning the gap. This CDR3 contains 15 residues. CDR3 sequence reads: CAWRARGGTNEKLFF. The CDR3 DNA sequence: TGTGCCTGGAGGGCAAGGGGAGGAACTAATGAAAAACTGTTTTTT.

This rearrangement joins TRBV12-5 to TRBJ2-5, with 10 bases lining up with TRBD1. The CDR3 has 15 amino acids. After removal of 8 bases from V and 4 bases from J, the junction contained 10 bases not matched to a gene. Per the germline V gene, CDR1 is LGHNT and CDR2 is FRNRAP. The CDR3 protein is CASRLGQGIGETQYF. In DNA form, the CDR3 reads TGTGCTAGTCGACTGGGACAGGGGATTGGAGAGACCCAGTACTTC.